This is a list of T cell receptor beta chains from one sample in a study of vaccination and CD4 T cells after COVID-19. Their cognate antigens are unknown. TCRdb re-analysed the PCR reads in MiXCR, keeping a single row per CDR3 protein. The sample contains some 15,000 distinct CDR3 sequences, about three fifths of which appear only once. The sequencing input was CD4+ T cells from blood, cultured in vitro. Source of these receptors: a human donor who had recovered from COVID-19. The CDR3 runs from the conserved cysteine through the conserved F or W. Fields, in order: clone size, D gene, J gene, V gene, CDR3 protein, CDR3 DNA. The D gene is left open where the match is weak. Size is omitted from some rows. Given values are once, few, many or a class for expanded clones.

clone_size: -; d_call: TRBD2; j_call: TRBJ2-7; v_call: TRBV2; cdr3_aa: CASSEALLADSYEQYF; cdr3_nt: TGTGCCAGCAGTGAAGCGCTGCTAGCGGACTCCTACGAGCAGTACTTC
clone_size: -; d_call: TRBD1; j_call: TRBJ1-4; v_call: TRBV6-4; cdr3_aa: CASSPDRTNEKLFF; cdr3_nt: TGTGCCAGCAGTCCGGACAGGACTAATGAAAAACTGTTTTTT
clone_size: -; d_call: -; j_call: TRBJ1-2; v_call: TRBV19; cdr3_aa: CASTPDTVLNYGYTF; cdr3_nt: TGTGCCAGTACCCCAGACACGGTGCTAAACTATGGCTACACCTTC
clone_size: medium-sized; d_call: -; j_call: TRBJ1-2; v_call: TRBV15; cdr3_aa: CATSRDSQGSYGYTF; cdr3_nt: TGTGCCACCAGCAGAGATAGTCAGGGGAGCTATGGCTACACCTTC
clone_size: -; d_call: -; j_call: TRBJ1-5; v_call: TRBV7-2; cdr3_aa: CASSLVSNQPQHF; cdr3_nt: TGTGCCAGCAGCTTAGTCAGCAATCAGCCCCAGCATTTT
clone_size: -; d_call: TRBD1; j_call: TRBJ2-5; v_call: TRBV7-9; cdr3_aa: CASSSWTGVGETQYF; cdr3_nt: TGTGCCAGCAGCTCCTGGACAGGGGTTGGAGAGACCCAGTACTTC
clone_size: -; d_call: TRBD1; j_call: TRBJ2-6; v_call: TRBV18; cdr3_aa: CASSPPQGQPISGANVLTF; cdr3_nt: TGTGCCAGCTCACCACCGCAGGGACAGCCTATCTCTGGGGCCAACGTCCTGACTTTC
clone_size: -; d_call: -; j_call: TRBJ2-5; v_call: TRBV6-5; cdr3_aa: CASSYSRRVETQYF; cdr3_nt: TGTGCCAGCAGTTACTCTCGGCGTGTGGAGACCCAGTACTTC
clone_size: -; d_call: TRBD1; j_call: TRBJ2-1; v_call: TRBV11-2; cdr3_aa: CASSFGTGGYNEQFF; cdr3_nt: TGTGCCAGCAGCTTCGGGACAGGGGGGTACAATGAGCAGTTCTTC
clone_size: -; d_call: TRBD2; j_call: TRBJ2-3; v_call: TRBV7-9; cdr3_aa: CASSLVRASGSYQITDTQYF; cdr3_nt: TGTGCCAGCAGCTTAGTAAGGGCCAGCGGGAGCTACCAAATCACAGATACGCAGTATTTT
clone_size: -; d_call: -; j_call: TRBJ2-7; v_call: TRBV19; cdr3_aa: CASSPGHEQYF; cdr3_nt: TGTGCCAGTAGTCCGGGACACGAGCAGTACTTC
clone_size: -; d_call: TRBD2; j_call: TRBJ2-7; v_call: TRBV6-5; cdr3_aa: CASSYSGTNLIQQYF; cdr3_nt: TGTGCCAGCAGTTACTCCGGGACTAACCTTATTCAGCAGTACTTC
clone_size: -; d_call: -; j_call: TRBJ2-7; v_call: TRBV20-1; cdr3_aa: CSAWDPSSYEQYF; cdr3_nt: TGCAGTGCTTGGGACCCGAGCTCCTACGAGCAGTACTTC
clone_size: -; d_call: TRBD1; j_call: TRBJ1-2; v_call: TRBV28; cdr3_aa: CASSLPGGQGDGYTF; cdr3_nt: TGTGCCAGCAGTCTACCCGGCGGACAGGGAGATGGCTACACCTTC
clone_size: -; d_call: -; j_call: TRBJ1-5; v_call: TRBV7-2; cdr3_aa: CASSLSPGNQPQHF; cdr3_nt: TGTGCCAGCAGCTTATCCCCGGGCAATCAGCCCCAGCATTTT
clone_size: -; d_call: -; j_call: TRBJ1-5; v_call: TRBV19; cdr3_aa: CASSSRARGGNQPQHF; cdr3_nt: TGTGCCAGTAGTTCCCGGGCACGGGGTGGTAATCAGCCCCAGCATTTT
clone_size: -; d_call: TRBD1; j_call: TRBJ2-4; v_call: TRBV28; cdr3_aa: CASSFGDRVRNIQYF; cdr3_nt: TGTGCCAGCAGTTTCGGGGACAGGGTCCGGAACATTCAGTACTTC
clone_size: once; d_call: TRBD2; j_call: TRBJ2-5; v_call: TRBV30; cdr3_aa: CAWNIAGGPETQYF; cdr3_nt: TGTGCCTGGAACATAGCGGGGGGGCCTGAGACCCAGTACTTC
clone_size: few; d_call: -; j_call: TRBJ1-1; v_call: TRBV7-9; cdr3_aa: CASTRRRDTEAFF; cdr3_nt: TGTGCCAGCACCCGGCGGAGGGACACTGAAGCTTTCTTT
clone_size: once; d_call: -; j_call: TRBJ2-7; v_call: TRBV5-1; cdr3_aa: CASSASGTGYEQYF; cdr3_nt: TGCGCCAGCAGCGCCTCCGGTACGGGGTACGAGCAGTACTTC
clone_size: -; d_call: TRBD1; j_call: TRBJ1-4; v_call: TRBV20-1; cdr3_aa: CSAPGQGFEKLFF; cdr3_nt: TGCAGTGCTCCGGGACAGGGGTTTGAAAAACTGTTTTTT
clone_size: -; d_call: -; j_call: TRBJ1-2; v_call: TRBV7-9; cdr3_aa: CASSARRQGALDDYGYTF; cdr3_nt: TGTGCCAGCAGCGCGCGCCGCCAAGGGGCCCTCGATGACTATGGCTACACCTTC
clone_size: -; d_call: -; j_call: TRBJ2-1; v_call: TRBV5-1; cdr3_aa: CASSRGLGGDEQFF; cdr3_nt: TGCGCCAGCAGCAGGGGACTGGGGGGAGATGAGCAGTTCTTC
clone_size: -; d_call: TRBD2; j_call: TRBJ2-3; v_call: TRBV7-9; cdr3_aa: CASSLTSGRPTDTQYF; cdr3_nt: TGTGCCAGCAGCTTAACTAGCGGACGACCCACAGATACGCAGTATTTT
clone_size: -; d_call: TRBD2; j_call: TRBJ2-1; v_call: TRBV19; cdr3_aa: CASSTRTSGGYNEQFF; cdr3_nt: TGTGCCAGTAGTACCCGGACTAGCGGGGGGTACAATGAGCAGTTCTTC
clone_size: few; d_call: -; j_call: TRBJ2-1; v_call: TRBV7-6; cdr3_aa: CASSPSLRESVYNEQFF; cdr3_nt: TGTGCCAGCAGCCCGAGTTTGCGGGAAAGTGTCTACAATGAGCAGTTCTTC
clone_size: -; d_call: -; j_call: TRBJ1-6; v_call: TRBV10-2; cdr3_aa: CASSEEGYNSPLHF; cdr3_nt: TGCGCCAGCAGTGAGGAGGGGTATAATTCACCCCTCCACTTT
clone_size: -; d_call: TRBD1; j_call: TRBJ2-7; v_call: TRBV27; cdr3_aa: CASSPGTGQATRQYF; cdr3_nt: TGTGCCAGCAGCCCCGGGACAGGGCAGGCTACGAGGCAGTACTTC
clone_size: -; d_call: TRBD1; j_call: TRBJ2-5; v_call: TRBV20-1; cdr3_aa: CSASPGQGADETQYF; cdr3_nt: TGCAGTGCTAGCCCGGGGCAGGGGGCGGATGAGACCCAGTACTTC
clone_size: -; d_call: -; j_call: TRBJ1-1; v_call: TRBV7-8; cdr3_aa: CASSLVRTVNEAFF; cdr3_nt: TGTGCCAGCAGCTTAGTGAGGACAGTTAACGAAGCTTTCTTT
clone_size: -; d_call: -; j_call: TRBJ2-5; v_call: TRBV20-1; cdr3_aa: CSARDQGQETQYF; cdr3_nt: TGCAGTGCTAGAGATCAGGGACAAGAGACCCAGTACTTC
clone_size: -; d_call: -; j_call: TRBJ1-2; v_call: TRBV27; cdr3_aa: CASSSHWRGGNYGYTF; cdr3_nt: TGTGCCAGCAGTTCCCACTGGCGGGGGGGGAACTATGGCTACACCTTC
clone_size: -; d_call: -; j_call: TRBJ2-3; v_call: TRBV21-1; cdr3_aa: CASPHPFTSGGGADTQYF; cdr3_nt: TGTGCCAGCCCGCACCCCTTCACTAGCGGGGGGGGCGCAGATACGCAGTATTTT
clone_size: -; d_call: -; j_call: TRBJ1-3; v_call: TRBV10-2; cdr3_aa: CASSPGPRNSGNTIYF; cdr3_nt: TGCGCCAGCAGTCCCGGACCTAGGAATTCAGGAAACACCATATATTTT
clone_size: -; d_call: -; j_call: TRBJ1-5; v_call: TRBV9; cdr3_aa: CASSVGQQNQPQHF; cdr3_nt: TGTGCCAGCAGCGTAGGACAACAGAATCAGCCCCAGCATTTT
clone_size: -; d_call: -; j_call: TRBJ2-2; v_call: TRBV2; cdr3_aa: CASSVKGELFF; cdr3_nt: TGTGCCAGCAGTGTCAAAGGGGAGCTGTTTTTT
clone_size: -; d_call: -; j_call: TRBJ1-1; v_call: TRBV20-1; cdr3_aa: CSARDLGNTEAFF; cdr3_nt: TGCAGTGCTAGAGATCTGGGAAACACTGAAGCTTTCTTT
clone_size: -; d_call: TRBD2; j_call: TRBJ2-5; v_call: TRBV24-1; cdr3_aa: CATSATSGLQETQYF; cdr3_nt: TGTGCCACCAGTGCTACTAGCGGTTTGCAAGAGACCCAGTACTTC
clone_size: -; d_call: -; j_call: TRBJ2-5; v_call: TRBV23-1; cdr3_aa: CASSQFTDRNGTQYF; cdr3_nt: TGCGCCAGCAGTCAATTCACCGACAGGAACGGGACCCAGTACTTC
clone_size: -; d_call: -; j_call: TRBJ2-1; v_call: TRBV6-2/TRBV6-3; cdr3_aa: CASTVDILGSYNEQFF; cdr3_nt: TGTGCCAGCACCGTCGACATCCTGGGCTCCTACAATGAGCAGTTCTTC
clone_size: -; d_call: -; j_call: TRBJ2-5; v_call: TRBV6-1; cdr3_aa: CASSEWGETQYF; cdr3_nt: TGTGCCAGCAGTGAATGGGGAGAGACCCAGTACTTC
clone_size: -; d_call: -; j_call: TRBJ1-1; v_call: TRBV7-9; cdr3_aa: CASSSQGPMNTEAFF; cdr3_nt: TGTGCCAGCAGTTCTCAGGGGCCCATGAACACTGAAGCTTTCTTT
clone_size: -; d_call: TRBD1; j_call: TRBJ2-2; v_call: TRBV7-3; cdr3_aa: CASSFTGGPNTGELFF; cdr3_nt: TGTGCCAGCAGTTTCACAGGGGGGCCGAACACCGGGGAGCTGTTTTTT
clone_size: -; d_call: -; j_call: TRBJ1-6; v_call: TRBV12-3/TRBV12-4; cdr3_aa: CASRSNNSPLHF; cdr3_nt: TGTGCCAGCAGGTCAAATAATTCACCCCTCCACTTT
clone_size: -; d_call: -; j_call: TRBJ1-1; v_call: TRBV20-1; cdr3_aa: CSAIGRTNTEAFF; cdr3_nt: TGCAGTGCTATCGGCAGGACCAACACTGAAGCTTTCTTT
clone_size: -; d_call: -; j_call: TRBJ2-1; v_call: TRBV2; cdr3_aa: CASSEISLGSYNEQFF; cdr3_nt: TGTGCCAGCAGTGAAATTTCCTTAGGGTCCTACAATGAGCAGTTCTTC
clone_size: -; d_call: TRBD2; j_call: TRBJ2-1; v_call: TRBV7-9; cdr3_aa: CASSLGLAGGGYNEQFF; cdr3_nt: TGTGCCAGCAGCCTCGGACTAGCGGGGGGCGGGTACAATGAGCAGTTCTTC
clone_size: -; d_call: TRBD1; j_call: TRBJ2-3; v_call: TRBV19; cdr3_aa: CASSATGGADTQYF; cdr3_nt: TGTGCCAGTAGTGCAACAGGGGGCGCAGATACGCAGTATTTT
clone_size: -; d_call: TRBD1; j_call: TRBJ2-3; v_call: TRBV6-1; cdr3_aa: CASQDRGLRNTQYF; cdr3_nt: TGTGCCAGCCAGGACAGGGGGCTTAGAAATACGCAGTATTTT
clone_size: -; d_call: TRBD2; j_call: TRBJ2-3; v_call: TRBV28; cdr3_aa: CAILAGSTDTQYF; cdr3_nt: TGTGCCATCTTAGCGGGAAGCACAGATACGCAGTATTTT